These 2 T cell receptor beta chains were sequenced from one sample in a study of blood T cell repertoires in COVID-19. Some clones are missing from TCRdb's copy, which holds only in-frame ones; the method was immunoSEQ multiplex PCR. The table lists roughly 100,000 clones, 87% of them singletons. The sequencing input was peripheral blood. These receptors were taken from a human donor in a cohort sampled during active COVID-19.

The chain links TRBV11-1 to TRBJ2-1, with TRBD2 identical over 7 bases. The CDR3 contains 15 residues. CDR1 SGHAT and CDR2 FQDESV come from the germline V gene (reference sequence). The V gene end was trimmed by 5 bases and the J gene end by 5 bases; junction bases not matched to a gene: 9. This chain's CDR3 is CASSPNPGGDNEQFF. The CDR3 region has the DNA TGTGCCAGCAGCCCTAATCCGGGGGGAGACAATGAGCAGTTCTTC.

The rearrangement uses TRBV5-1 and TRBJ2-1; 7 bases are a match to TRBD1. The V and J ends lost 1 base and 8 bases, in that order; junction bases with no gene match: 9. The CDR3 is 15 residues long. Germline CDR1 is SGHRS and CDR2 is YFSETQ. This CDR3 reads CASSLRQGYRDEQFF. For the CDR3, the DNA is TGCGCCAGCAGCTTGAGACAGGGTTACAGAGATGAGCAGTTCTTC.